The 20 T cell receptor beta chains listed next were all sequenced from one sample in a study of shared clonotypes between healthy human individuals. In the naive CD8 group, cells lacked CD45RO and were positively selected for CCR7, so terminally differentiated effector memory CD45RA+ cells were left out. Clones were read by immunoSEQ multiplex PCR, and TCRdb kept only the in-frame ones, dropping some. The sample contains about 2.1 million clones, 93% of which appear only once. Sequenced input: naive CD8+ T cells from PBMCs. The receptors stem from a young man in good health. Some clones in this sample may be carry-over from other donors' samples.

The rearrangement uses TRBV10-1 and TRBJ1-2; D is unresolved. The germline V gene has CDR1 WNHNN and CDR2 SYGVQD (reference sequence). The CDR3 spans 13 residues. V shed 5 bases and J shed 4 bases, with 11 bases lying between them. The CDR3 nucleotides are TGCGCCAGCAGTAACTCCCTGGGCTATGGCTACACCTTC. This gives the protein CASSNSLGYGYTF.

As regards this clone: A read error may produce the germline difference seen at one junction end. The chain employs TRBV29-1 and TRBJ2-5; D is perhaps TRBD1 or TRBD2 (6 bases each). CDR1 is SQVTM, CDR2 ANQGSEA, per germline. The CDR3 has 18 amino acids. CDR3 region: CSVEASGRRGLYQEAQYF. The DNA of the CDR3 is TGCAGCGTTGAAGCCTCGGGACGCAGGGGACTGTACCAAGAGGCCCAGTACTTC.

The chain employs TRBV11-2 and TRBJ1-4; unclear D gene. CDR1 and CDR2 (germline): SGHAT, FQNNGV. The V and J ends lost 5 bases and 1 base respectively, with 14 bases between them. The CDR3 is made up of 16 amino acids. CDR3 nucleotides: TGTGCCAGCAGCGACCGAGACGGAAGAACTAATGAAAAACTGTTTTTT. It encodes CASSDRDGRTNEKLFF.

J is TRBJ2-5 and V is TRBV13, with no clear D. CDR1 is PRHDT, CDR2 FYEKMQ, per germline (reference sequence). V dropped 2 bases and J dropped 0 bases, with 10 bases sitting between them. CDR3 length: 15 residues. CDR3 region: CASSLRTDDQETQYF. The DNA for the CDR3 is TGTGCCAGCAGCTTACGGACGGACGACCAAGAGACCCAGTACTTC. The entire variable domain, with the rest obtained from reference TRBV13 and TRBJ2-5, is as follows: AAGVIQSPRHLIKEKRETATLKCYPIPRHDTVYWYQQGPGQDPQFLISFYEKMQSDKGSIPDRFSAQQFSDYHSELNMSSLELGDSALYFCASSLRTDDQETQYFGPGTRLLVL.

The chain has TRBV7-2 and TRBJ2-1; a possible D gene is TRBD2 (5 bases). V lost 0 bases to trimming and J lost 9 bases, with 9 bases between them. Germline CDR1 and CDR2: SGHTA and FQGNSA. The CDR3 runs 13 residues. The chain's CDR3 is CASSLAVGVEQFF. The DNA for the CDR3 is TGTGCCAGCAGCTTAGCGGTGGGAGTTGAGCAGTTCTTC.

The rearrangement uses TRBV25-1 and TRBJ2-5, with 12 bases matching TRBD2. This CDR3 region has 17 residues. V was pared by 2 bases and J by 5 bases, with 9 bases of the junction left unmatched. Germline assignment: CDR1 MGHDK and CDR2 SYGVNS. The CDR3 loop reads CASSEKTSGRILETQYF. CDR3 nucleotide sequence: TGTGCCAGCAGTGAAAAGACTAGCGGGAGAATTTTGGAGACCCAGTACTTC.

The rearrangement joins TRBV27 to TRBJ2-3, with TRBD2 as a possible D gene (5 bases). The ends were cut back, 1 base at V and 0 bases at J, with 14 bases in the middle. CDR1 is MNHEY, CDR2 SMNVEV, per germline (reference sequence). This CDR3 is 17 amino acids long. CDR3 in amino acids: CASSLYVGGPSTDTQYF. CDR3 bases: TGTGCCAGCAGTTTATACGTCGGAGGTCCTAGCACAGATACGCAGTATTTT.

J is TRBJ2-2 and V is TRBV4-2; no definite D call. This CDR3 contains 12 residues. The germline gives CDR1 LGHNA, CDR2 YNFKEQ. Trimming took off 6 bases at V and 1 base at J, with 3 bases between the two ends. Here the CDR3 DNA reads TGTGCCAGCAGTCTGAACACCGGGGAGCTGTTTTTT. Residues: CASSLNTGELFF.

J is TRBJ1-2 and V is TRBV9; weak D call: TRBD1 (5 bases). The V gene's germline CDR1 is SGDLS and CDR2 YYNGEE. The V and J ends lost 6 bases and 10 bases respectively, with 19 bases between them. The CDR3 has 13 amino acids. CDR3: CASTGPYGQAYTF. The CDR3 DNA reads TGTGCCAGCACCGGACCCTACGGACAAGCCTACACCTTC.

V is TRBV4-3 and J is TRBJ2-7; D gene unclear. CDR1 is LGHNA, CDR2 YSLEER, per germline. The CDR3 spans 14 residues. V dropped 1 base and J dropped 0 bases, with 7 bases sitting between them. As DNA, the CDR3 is TGCGCCAGCAGCCAAGCAAGAATCTCCTACGAGCAGTACTTC. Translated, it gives CASSQARISYEQYF.

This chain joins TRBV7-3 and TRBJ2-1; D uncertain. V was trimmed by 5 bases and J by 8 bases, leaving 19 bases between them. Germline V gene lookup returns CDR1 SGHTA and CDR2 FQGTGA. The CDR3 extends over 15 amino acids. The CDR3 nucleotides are TGTGCCAGCAGCCCCACCTATAACCCCAAGGATGAGCAGTTCTTC. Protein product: CASSPTYNPKDEQFF.

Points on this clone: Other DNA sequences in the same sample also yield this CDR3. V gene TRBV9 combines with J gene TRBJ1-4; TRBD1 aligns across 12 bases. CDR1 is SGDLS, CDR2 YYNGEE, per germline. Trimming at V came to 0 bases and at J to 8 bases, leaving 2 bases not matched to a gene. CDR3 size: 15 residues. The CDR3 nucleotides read TGTGCCAGCAGCGTAGCCGGGACAGGGGGCGAAAAACTGTTTTTT. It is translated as CASSVAGTGGEKLFF.

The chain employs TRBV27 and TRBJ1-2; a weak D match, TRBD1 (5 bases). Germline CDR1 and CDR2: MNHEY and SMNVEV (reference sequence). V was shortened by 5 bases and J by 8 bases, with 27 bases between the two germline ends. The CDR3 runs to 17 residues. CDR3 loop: CASSLAPPRVDLWGYTF. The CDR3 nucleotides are TGTGCCAGCAGTCTCGCCCCGCCCAGGGTCGATTTGTGGGGCTACACCTTC.

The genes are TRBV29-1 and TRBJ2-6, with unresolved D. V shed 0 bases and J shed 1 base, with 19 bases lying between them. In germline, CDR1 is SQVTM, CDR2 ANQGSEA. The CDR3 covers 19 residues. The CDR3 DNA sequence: TGCAGCGTTGAAGATGTAGGCCAGTTCTCCGCTTCTGGGGCCAACGTCCTGACTTTC. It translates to CSVEDVGQFSASGANVLTF.

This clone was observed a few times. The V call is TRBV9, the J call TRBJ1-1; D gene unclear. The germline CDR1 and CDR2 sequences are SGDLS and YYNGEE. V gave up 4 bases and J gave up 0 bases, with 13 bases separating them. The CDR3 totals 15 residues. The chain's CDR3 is CASSSTLLMNTEAFF. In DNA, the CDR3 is TGTGCCAGCAGCTCAACCTTGTTAATGAACACTGAAGCTTTCTTT.

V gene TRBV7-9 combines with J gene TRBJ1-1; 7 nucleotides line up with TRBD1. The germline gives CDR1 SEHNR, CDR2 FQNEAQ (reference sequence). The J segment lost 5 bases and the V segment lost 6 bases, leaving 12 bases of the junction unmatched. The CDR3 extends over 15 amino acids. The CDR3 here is CASRSKGALETEAFF. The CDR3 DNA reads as TGTGCCAGCAGAAGTAAGGGGGCCCTTGAGACTGAAGCTTTCTTT.

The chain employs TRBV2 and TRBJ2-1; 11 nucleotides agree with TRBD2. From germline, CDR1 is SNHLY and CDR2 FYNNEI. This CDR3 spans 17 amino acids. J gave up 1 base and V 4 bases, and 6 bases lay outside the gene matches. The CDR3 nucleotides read TGTGCCAGCAGTGTATCTAGCGGGAGGACATCCTACAATGAGCAGTTCTTC. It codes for CASSVSSGRTSYNEQFF.

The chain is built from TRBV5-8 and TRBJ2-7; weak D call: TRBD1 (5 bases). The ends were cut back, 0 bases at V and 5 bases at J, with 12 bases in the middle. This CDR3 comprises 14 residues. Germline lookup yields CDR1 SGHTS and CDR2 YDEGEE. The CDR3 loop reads CASSLEGAPHEQYF. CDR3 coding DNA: TGTGCCAGCAGCTTGGAAGGGGCTCCCCACGAGCAGTACTTC.

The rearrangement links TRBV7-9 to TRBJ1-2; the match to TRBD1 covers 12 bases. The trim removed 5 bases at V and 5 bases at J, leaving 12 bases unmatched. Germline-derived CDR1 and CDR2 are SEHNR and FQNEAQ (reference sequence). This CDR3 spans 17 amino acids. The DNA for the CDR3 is TGTGCCAGCAGCGAGGGGACAGGGGGCCAGGGTCGATATGGCTACACCTTC. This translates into CASSEGTGGQGRYGYTF.

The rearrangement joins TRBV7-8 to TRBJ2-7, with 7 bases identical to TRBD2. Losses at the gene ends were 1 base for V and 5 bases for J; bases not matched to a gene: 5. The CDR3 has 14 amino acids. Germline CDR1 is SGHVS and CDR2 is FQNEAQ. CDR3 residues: CASSLEVRGNEQYF. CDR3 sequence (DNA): TGTGCCAGCAGCTTAGAGGTGCGGGGGAACGAGCAGTACTTC.